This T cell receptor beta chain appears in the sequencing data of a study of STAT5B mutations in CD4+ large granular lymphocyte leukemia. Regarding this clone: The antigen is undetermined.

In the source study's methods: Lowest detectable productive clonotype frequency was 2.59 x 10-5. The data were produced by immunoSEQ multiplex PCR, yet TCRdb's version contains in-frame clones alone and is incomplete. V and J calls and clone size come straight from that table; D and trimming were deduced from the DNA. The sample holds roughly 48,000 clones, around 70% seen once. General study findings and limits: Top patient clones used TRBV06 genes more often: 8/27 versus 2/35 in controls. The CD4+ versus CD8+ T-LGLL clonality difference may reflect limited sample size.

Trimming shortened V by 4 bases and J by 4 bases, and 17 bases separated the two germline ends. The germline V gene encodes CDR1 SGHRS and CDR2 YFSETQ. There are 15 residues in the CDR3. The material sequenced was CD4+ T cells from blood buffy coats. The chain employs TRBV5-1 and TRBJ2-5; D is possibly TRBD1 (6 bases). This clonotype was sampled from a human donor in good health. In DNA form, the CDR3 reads TGCGCCAGCAGCACCCCGCTAGGGGGTGGAGAGACCCAGTACTTC. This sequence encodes CASSTPLGGGETQYF. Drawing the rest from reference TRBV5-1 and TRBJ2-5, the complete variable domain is KAGVTQTPRYLIKTRGQQVTLSCSPISGHRSVSWYQQTPGQGLQFLFEYFSETQRNKGNFPGRFSGRQFSNSRSEMNVSTLELGDSALYLCASSTPLGGGETQYFGPGTRLLVL.